This T cell receptor (beta chain) is from a study of T cell changes during pregnancy in multiple sclerosis. The length of the CDR3 is 15 residues. Germline V gene sequence: CDR1 SGHRS, CDR2 YFSETQ. With V trimmed by 0 bases and J by 2 bases, 1 base remained unmatched. Clones were sequenced by immunoSEQ multiplex PCR, and TCRdb holds only the in-frame ones, with some missing. The table has some 52,000 clones, approximately 92% seen once. This sample comprised CD4+ T cells from peripheral blood mononuclear cells, obtained in the third trimester of pregnancy. The sequence came from a female donor with multiple sclerosis, enrolled in a pregnancy study. The V gene is TRBV5-1, the J gene TRBJ1-2; 10 nucleotides line up with TRBD1. CDR3: CASSLGTGGNYGYTF. The CDR3 bases are TGCGCCAGCAGCTTGGGGACAGGGGGAAACTATGGCTACACCTTC.